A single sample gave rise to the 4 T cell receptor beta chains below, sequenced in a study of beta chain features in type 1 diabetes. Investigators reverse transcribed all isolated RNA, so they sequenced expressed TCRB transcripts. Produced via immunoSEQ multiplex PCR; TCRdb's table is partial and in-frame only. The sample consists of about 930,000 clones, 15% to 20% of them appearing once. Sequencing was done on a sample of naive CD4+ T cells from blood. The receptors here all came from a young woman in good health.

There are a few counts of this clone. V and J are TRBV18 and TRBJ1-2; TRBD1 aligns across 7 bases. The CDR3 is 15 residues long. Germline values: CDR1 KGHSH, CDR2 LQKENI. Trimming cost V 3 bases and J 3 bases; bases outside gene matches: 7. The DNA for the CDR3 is TGTGCCAGCTCACCGAGCCAGGGGGTCGACTATGGCTACACCTTC. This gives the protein CASSPSQGVDYGYTF.

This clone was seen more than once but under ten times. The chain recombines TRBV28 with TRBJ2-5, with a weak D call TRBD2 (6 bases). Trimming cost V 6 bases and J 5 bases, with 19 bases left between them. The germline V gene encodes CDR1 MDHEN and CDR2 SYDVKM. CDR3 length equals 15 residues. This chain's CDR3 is CASSPASALRETQYF. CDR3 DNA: TGTGCCAGCAGCCCCGCTAGCGCCTTGCGGGAGACCCAGTACTTC.

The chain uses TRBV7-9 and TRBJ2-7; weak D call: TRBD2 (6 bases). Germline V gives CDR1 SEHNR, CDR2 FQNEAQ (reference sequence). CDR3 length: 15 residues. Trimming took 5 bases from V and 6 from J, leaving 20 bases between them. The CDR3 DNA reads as TGTGCCAGCAGCCCCAGATGGGGGGAGTCGAGCGAGCAGTACTTC. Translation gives CASSPRWGESSEQYF.

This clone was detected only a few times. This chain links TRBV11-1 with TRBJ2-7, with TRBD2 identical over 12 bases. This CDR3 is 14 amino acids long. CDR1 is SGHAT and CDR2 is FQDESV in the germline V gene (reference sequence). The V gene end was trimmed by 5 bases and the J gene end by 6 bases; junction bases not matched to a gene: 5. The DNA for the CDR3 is TGTGCCAGCAGCCACCGACTAGCGGGAGTCGAGCAGTACTTC. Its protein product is CASSHRLAGVEQYF.